These 2 T cell receptor beta chains share one sample of origin, sequenced in a study of cytomegalovirus exposure and HLA in healthy donors. It was with 60 Vbeta and 13 Jbeta primers that the PCR ran. Profiled with immunoSEQ multiplex PCR; TCRdb holds only in-frame clones, not every one. The table records roughly 200,000 clones, roughly 91% of them present only once. The specimen was PBMCs. These receptor sequences come from a woman aged 18-29 years in good health and CMV-seronegative.

The chain combines TRBV7-3 with TRBJ2-3; 11 nucleotides match TRBD2. The V and J ends lost 2 bases and 3 bases, in that order; junction bases with no gene match: 4. This CDR3 contains 16 residues. Germline CDR1 reads SGHTA; CDR2 reads FQGTGA. Here the CDR3 reads CASSLLAGGGTDTQYF. CDR3 sequence (DNA): TGTGCCAGCAGCTTACTAGCGGGAGGCGGGACAGATACGCAGTATTTT.

The J gene is TRBJ2-1, the V gene TRBV7-9; 7 bases are shared with TRBD2. Germline V gives CDR1 SEHNR, CDR2 FQNEAQ (reference sequence). V shed 2 bases, J shed 4 bases, and the junction held 8 bases outside the gene matches. The CDR3 sequence is 16 residues long. The CDR3 spells CASSLQSSGPYNEQFF. The CDR3 region has the DNA TGTGCCAGCAGCTTACAATCTAGCGGACCATACAATGAGCAGTTCTTC.